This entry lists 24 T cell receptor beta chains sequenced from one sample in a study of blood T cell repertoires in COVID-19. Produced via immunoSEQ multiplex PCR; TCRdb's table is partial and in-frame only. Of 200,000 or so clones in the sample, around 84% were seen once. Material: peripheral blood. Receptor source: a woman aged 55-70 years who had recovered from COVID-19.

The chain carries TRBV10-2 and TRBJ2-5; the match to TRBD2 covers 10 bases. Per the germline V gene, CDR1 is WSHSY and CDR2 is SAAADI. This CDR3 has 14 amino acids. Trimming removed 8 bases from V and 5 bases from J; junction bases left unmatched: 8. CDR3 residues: CASSGTSVRETQYF. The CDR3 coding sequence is TGCGCCAGCTCCGGGACTAGCGTTCGGGAGACCCAGTACTTC.

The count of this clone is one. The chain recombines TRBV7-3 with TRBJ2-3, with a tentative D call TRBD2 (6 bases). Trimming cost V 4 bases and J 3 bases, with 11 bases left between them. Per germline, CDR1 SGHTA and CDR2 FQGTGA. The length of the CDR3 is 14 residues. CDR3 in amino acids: CASSSTSGTDTQYF. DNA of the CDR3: TGTGCCAGCAGCTCGACTAGTGGGACAGATACGCAGTATTTT. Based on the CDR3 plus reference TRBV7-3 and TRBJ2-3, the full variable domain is GAGVSQTPSNKVTEKGKYVELRCDPISGHTALYWYRQSLGQGPEFLIYFQGTGAADDSGLPNDRFFAVRPEGSVSTLKIQRTERGDSAVYLCASSSTSGTDTQYFGPGTRLTVL.

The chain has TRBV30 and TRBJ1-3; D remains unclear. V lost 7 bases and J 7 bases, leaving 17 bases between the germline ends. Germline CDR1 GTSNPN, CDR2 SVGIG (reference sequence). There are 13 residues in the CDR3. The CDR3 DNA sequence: TGTGCCTTTACTCTTAGTTTGAGGAACACCATATATTTT. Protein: CAFTLSLRNTIYF.

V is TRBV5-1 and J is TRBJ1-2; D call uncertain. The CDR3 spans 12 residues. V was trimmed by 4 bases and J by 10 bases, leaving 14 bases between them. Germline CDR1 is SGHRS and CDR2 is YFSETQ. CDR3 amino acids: CASSPMGRAYTF. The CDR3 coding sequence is TGCGCCAGCAGCCCCATGGGGAGGGCCTACACCTTC.

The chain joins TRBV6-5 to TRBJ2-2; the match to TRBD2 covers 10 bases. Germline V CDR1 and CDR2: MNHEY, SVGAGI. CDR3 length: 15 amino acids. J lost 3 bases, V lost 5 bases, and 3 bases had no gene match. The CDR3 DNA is TGTGCCAGCAGTCTAGCGGGGGCCGACACCGGGGAGCTGTTTTTT. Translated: CASSLAGADTGELFF.

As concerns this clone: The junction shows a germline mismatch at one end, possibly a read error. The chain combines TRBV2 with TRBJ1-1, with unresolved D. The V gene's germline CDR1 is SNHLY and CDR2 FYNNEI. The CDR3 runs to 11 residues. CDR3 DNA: TGTGCCAGCAGTCTGCTCGGTGAAACTTTCTTT. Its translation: CASSLLGETFF.

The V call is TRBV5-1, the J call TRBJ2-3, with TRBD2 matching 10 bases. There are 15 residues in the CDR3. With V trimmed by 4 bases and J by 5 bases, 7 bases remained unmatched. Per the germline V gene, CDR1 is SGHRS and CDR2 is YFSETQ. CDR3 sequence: CASSLLAGQIDTQYF. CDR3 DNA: TGCGCCAGCAGCCTACTAGCGGGACAGATAGATACGCAGTATTTT.

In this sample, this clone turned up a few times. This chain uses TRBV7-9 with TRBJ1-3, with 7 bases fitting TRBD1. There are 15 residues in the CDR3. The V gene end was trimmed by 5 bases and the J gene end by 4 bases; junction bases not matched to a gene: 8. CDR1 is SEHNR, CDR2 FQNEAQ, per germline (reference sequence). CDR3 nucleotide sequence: TGTGCCAGCAGCCCCGGACAGGCGTTAGGAAACACCATATATTTT. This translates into CASSPGQALGNTIYF. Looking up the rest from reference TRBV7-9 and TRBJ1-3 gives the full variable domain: DTGVSQNPRHKITKRGQNVTFRCDPISEHNRLYWYRQTLGQGPEFLTYFQNEAQLEKSRLLSDRFSAERPKGSFSTLEIQRTEQGDSAMYLCASSPGQALGNTIYFGEGSWLTVV.

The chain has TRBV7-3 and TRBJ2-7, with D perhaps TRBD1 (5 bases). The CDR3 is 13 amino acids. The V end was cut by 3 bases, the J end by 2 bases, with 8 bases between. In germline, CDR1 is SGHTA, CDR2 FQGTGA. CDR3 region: CASSFGHTYEQYF. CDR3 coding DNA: TGTGCCAGCAGCTTTGGACATACCTACGAGCAGTACTTC.

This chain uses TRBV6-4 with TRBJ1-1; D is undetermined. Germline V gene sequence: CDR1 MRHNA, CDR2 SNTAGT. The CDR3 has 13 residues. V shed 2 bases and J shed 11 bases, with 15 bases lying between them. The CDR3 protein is CASSDEGMARAFF. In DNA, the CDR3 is TGTGCCAGCAGTGACGAGGGAATGGCGCGGGCTTTCTTT.

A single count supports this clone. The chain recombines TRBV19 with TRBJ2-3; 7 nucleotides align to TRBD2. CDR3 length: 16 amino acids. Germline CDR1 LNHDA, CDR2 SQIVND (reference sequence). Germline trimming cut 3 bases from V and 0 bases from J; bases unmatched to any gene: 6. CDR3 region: CASSIQAGVSTDTQYF. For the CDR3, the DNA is TGTGCCAGTAGTATTCAGGCGGGGGTAAGCACAGATACGCAGTATTTT.

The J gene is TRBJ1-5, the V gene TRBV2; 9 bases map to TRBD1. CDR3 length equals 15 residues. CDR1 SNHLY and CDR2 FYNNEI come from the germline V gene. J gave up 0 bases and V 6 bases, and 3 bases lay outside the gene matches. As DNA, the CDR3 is TGTGCCAGCAGAAGGACAGGGGATAGCAATCAGCCCCAGCATTTT. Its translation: CASRRTGDSNQPQHF.

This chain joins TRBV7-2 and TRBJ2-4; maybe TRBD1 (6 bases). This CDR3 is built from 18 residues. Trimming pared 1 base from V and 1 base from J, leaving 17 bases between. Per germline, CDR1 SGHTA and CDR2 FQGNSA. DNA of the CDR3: TGTGCCAGCAGCTTAGGCCCCAGGGGTCGGTGGGCCAAAAACATTCAGTACTTC. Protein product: CASSLGPRGRWAKNIQYF.

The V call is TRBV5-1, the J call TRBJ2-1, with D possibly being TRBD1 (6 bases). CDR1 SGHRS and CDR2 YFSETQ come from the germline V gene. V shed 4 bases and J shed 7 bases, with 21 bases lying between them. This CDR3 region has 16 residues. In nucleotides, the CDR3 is TGCGCCAGCAGCCCTCTTGGCAGGGGCTTGGGGAATGAGCAGTTCTTC. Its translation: CASSPLGRGLGNEQFF.

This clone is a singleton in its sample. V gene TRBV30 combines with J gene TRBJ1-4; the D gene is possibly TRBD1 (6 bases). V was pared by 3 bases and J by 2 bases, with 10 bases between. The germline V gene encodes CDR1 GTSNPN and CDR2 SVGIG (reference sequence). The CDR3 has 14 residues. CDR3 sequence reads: CAWSTGSTNEKLFF. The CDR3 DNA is TGTGCCTGGAGCACAGGGAGCACTAATGAAAAACTGTTTTTT.

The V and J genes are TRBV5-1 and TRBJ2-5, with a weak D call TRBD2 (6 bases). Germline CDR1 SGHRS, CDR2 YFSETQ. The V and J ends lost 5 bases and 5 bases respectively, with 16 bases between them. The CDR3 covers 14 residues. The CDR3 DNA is TGCGCCAGCAGGGAGATAGCGGATCGGGAGACCCAGTACTTC. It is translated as CASREIADRETQYF.

CDR3 sequence (DNA): TGCGCCAGCACCGAGGGACTAGCGGGGGGCCGTTACAACAATGAGCAGTTCTTC. Encoded protein: CASTEGLAGGRYNNEQFF. V and J are TRBV10-2 and TRBJ2-1, with 15 bases matching TRBD2. Looked up from germline, CDR1 is WSHSY and CDR2 is SAAADI. Trimming removed 7 bases from V and 5 bases from J; junction bases left unmatched: 12. This CDR3 contains 18 residues.

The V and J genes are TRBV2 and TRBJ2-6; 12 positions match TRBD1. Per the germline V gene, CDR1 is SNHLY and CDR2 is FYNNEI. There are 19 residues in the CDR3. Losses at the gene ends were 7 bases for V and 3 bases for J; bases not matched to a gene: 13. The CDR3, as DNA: TGTGCCAGCAATAAACTCACCGGGACAGGGGGCGGTGGGGCCAACGTCCTGACTTTC. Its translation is CASNKLTGTGGGGANVLTF. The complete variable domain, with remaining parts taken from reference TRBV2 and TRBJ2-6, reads EPEVTQTPSHQVTQMGQEVILRCVPISNHLYFYWYRQILGQKVEFLVSFYNNEISEKSEIFDDQFSVERPDGSNFTLKIRSTKLEDSAMYFCASNKLTGTGGGGANVLTFGAGSRLTVL.

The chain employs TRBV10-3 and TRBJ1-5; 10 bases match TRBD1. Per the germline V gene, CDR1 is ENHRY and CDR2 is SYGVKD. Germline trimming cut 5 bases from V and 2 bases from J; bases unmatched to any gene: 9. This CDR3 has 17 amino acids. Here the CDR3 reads CAISSGTGARGNQPQHF. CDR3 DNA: TGTGCCATCAGTTCCGGGACAGGGGCCAGGGGCAATCAGCCCCAGCATTTT.

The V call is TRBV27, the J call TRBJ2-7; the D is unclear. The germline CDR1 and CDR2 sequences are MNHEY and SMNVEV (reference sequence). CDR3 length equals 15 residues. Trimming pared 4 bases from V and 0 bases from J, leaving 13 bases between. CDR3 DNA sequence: TGTGCCAGCAGTTCGGTGGTAAAGAGCTCCTACGAGCAGTACTTC. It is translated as CASSSVVKSSYEQYF.

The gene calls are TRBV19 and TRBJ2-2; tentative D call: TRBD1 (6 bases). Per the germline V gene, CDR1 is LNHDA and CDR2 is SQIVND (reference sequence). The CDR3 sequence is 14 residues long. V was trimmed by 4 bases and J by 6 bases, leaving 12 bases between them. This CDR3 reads CASSTRTAAGELFF. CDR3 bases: TGTGCCAGTAGTACACGGACAGCTGCCGGGGAGCTGTTTTTT.

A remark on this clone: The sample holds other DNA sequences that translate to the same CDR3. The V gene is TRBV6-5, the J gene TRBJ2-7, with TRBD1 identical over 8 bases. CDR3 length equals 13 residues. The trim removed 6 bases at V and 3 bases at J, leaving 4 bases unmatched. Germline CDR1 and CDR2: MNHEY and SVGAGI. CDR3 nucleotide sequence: TGTGCCAGCAGCCCCGACAGGGGCTACGAGCAGTACTTC. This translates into CASSPDRGYEQYF.

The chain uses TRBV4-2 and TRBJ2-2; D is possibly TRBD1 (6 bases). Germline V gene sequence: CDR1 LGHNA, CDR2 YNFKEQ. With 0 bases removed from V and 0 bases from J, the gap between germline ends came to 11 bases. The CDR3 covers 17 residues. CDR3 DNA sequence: TGTGCCAGCAGCCAAGACGCCGGGACAACGAACACCGGGGAGCTGTTTTTT. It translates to CASSQDAGTTNTGELFF.

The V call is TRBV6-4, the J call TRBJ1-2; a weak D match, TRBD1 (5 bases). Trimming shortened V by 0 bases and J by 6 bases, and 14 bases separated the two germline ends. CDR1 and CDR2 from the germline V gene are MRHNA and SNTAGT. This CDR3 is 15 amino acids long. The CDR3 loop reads CASSDSPETANGYTF. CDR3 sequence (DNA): TGTGCCAGCAGTGACTCGCCCGAGACAGCGAATGGCTACACCTTC.